Sequencing of this T cell receptor beta chain was carried out in a study of tumor-infiltrating lymphocytes in primary liver carcinoma. Blood RNA came from unsorted whole blood; germline DNA was also extracted. A constant-region primer served to make TCR beta cDNA from roughly 460 ng total RNA. Slightly modified ARM-PCR, run as three nested multiplex PCR rounds, produced the TCR beta libraries. Forward primers for TRBV1-TRBV30 and a C-beta reverse primer served the first two PCR rounds, at roughly 10 cycles each. MiXCR, run by TCRdb on the multiplex PCR reads, gives a single entry per CDR3 protein. The sample holds almost 200,000 distinct CDR3 sequences, less than 75% seen once. In germline, CDR1 is SGHAT, CDR2 FQNNGV. CDR3 length: 12 amino acids. A remark on this clonotype: A junction boundary mismatches the germline segment, possibly from a read error.

V gene TRBV11-2 combines with J gene TRBJ2-2; no clear D. The source is a woman aged 60 to 75 with primary liver carcinoma and hepatitis B virus infection. The sample was peripheral blood. The CDR3 is CASIFSAGELFF. The CDR3 DNA reads as TGTGCGAGCATCTTCTCGGCCGGGGAGCTGTTTTTT.